The clone carrying this T cell receptor beta chain was seen a handful of times. The data are from a study of T cells after yellow fever vaccination. About the research overall: Libraries from low-cell-number fractions were prepared with the SMART-Seq v4 Ultra Low Input RNA kit.

The CDR3 has 16 residues. Trimming took 1 base from V and 5 from J, leaving 14 bases between them. The germline gives CDR1 KGHDR, CDR2 SFDVKD. Findings and caveats of the study: Reappearing after the booster were most of the clones from primary vaccination (around 95% CD4, around 90% CD8). Clonotype sharing between CD4 and CD8 compartments was small.

Generation of TCR cDNA used 5'RACE template switching (which added a universal primer site and UMIs). TCRdb recomputed calls from the 5' RACE reads with MiXCR, one row per CDR3 protein. Among some 54,000 distinct CDR3 sequences listed, 6.5% to 8.5% were seen once. The sample here was CD8+ T cells not binding an NS4B(214-222) dextramer, sorted from PBMCs, taken roughly 47 days after the first yellow fever vaccination. The V call is TRBV24-1, the J call TRBJ2-1; the D gene is possibly TRBD1 (6 bases). The TCR was taken from a young man who received the YFV17D yellow fever vaccine. The chain's CDR3 is CATSDLASGENNEQFF. The CDR3, as DNA: TGTGCCACCAGTGATTTAGCGTCAGGGGAAAACAATGAGCAGTTCTTC.